These 29 T cell receptor beta chains came from one sample sequenced in a study of blood T cells in healthy people across ages. Alongside a J-beta primer mix, a sample-barcoded 5' primer served in a second PCR lasting about 7 to 12 cycles. TCRdb re-called the 5' RACE reads with MiXCR, one entry per CDR3 protein. The table shows about 1.8 million distinct CDR3 sequences, with 40% to 55% occurring only once. The sample taken for sequencing was blood. The receptors shown here come from a woman aged 40 to 50 in good health.

This clonotype was detected a few times. This sequence joins TRBV9 and TRBJ2-5, with 9 bases that match TRBD2. The CDR3 has 15 amino acids. Germline-derived CDR1 and CDR2 are SGDLS and YYNGEE. Unmatched junction bases numbered 10, after V lost 4 bases and J lost 6 bases. Written as DNA, the CDR3 is TGTGCCAGCAGCCCAAAGGCGGGGGGGCAGCAGACCCAGTACTTC. It encodes CASSPKAGGQQTQYF. Supplemented by reference TRBV9 and TRBJ2-5, the full variable domain reads DSGVTQTPKHLITATGQRVTLRCSPRSGDLSVYWYQQSLDQGLQFLIQYYNGEERAKGNILERFSAQQFPDLHSELNLSSLELGDSALYFCASSPKAGGQQTQYFGPGTRLLVL.

This chain uses TRBV6-6 with TRBJ1-4; no clear D. This CDR3 is 14 amino acids long. Trimming removed 6 bases from V and 6 bases from J, with 14 bases in between. Germline-derived CDR1 and CDR2 are MNHNY and SVGAGI (reference sequence). The CDR3 loop is CASRASQYHEKLFF. CDR3 DNA sequence: TGTGCCAGCAGGGCGTCACAGTACCATGAAAAACTGTTTTTT.

In regard to this clonotype: This may arise from a read error, as a much more abundant clone is one base away. The J gene is TRBJ2-1, the V gene TRBV4-2; 8 positions agree with TRBD2. Looked up from germline, CDR1 is LGHNA and CDR2 is YNFKEQ. The CDR3 is 16 residues long. Written as DNA, the CDR3 is TGTGCCAGCAGCCAAGGAAGAGCGGGGGCCTACAGTGAGCAGTTCTTC. Its protein product is CASSQGRAGAYSEQFF.

The sample holds a few counts of this clonotype. The rearrangement links TRBV7-8 to TRBJ2-7; no clear D gene. V was pared by 5 bases and J by 0 bases, with 11 bases between. The V gene's germline CDR1 is SGHVS and CDR2 FQNEAQ. The CDR3 is 14 residues long. The CDR3 coding sequence is TGTGCCAGCAGCCCGGTGTTATTCTCCTACGAGCAGTACTTC. Its protein is CASSPVLFSYEQYF.

The V gene is TRBV7-2, the J gene TRBJ1-6; no clear D gene. Germline CDR1 SGHTA, CDR2 FQGNSA. The CDR3 is made up of 18 amino acids. V gave up 1 base and J gave up 4 bases, with 17 bases separating them. CDR3 region: CASSLGRAGRSYNSPLHF. The CDR3 DNA sequence: TGTGCCAGCAGCTTAGGGAGAGCCGGGCGGTCGTATAATTCACCCCTCCACTTT.

This clonotype came up a few times. The chain recombines TRBV4-2 with TRBJ1-6, with D unclear. The V gene's germline CDR1 is LGHNA and CDR2 YNFKEQ. This CDR3 spans 14 amino acids. Trimming shortened V by 0 bases and J by 14 bases, and 14 bases separated the two germline ends. In nucleotides, the CDR3 is TGTGCCAGCAGCCAAGATATACCACCTAAGACCCTCCACTTT. This sequence encodes CASSQDIPPKTLHF.

Ten or more counts support this clonotype. The chain links TRBV6-6 to TRBJ2-5; possible D gene TRBD2, 5 bases. V lost 4 bases, J lost 5 bases, and 11 bases lay in between. Germline CDR1 is MNHNY and CDR2 is SVGAGI (reference sequence). The CDR3 totals 13 residues. The CDR3 nucleotides are TGTGCCAGCAGTTCCCAACTAGGGGAGACCCAGTACTTC. It codes for CASSSQLGETQYF.

This clonotype has just a few counts. The chain couples TRBV7-2 to TRBJ1-1, with a weak D call TRBD1 (5 bases). Germline assignment: CDR1 SGHTA and CDR2 FQGNSA. V was trimmed by 5 bases and J by 3 bases, leaving 13 bases between them. There are 14 residues in the CDR3. The CDR3 DNA follows: TGTGCCAGCAGCCCCGCGGGCAGGGACACTGAAGCTTTCTTT. It translates to CASSPAGRDTEAFF.

The gene calls are TRBV5-8 and TRBJ2-3; D remains unclear. V was trimmed by 2 bases and J by 1 base, leaving 8 bases between them. Germline CDR1 is SGHTS and CDR2 is YDEGEE. The CDR3 covers 14 residues. The CDR3 nucleotides are TGTGCCAGCAGCTTCTGGGATCGCACAGATACGCAGTATTTT. Amino acids: CASSFWDRTDTQYF.

V gene TRBV20-1 combines with J gene TRBJ1-6, with D possibly being TRBD1 (5 bases). Trimming shortened V by 1 base and J by 16 bases, and 14 bases separated the two germline ends. The CDR3 sequence is 12 residues long. Per the germline V gene, CDR1 is DFQATT and CDR2 is SNEGSKA (reference sequence). The CDR3 DNA is TGCAGTGCTAGAGGTGATTTGGGGACTCTCCACTTT. The encoded protein is CSARGDLGTLHF.

The V and J genes are TRBV5-5 and TRBJ2-2; no clear D. Trimming removed 1 base from V and 1 base from J, with 5 bases in between. Germline CDR1 reads SGHKS; CDR2 reads YYEKEE (reference sequence). The CDR3 has 14 residues. This CDR3 reads CASSLLLNTGELFF. As DNA, the CDR3 is TGTGCCAGCAGCTTGCTCTTGAACACCGGGGAGCTGTTTTTT. The variable domain in full, completed from reference TRBV5-5 and TRBJ2-2, reads DAGVTQSPTHLIKTRGQQVTLRCSPISGHKSVSWYQQVLGQGPQFIFQYYEKEERGRGNFPDRFSARQFPNYSSELNVNALLLGDSALYLCASSLLLNTGELFFGEGSRLTVL.

This clonotype was counted many times. The chain recombines TRBV7-2 with TRBJ2-3; D is perhaps TRBD2 (5 bases). CDR3 size: 12 residues. The V and J ends lost 5 bases and 6 bases respectively, with 9 bases between them. Germline loops: CDR1 SGHTA, CDR2 FQGNSA. The CDR3 nucleotides are TGTGCCAGCAGCGTTACTAGGGATACGCAGTATTTT. Amino acid sequence: CASSVTRDTQYF.

This CDR3 is CASSDPNAYIEKLFF. DNA of the CDR3: TGTGCCAGCAGTGACCCGAACGCATACATTGAAAAACTGTTTTTT. V is TRBV25-1 and J is TRBJ1-4; D is unclear. CDR3 size: 15 residues. Germline CDR1 and CDR2: MGHDK and SYGVNS. V was pared by 3 bases and J by 7 bases, with 15 bases between.

This chain uses TRBV7-2 with TRBJ1-2; TRBD1 is a possible D gene (6 bases). Germline-derived CDR1 and CDR2 are SGHTA and FQGNSA. The CDR3 totals 14 residues. V lost 5 bases, J lost 8 bases, and 18 bases lay in between. Written as DNA, the CDR3 is TGTGCCAGCAGCCCCGCGGGGGCCCCGAGAGGCTACACCTTC. Its protein product is CASSPAGAPRGYTF.

The genes are TRBV29-1 and TRBJ1-1; 8 bases line up with TRBD1. Germline trimming cut 4 bases from V and 2 bases from J; bases unmatched to any gene: 15. CDR1 and CDR2 (germline): SQVTM, ANQGSEA. The CDR3 runs to 17 residues. CDR3 nucleotides: TGCAGCGTTGTTGGCCGAGGGACAGGCTGGCTCAACACTGAAGCTTTCTTT. Translating gives CSVVGRGTGWLNTEAFF.

Concerning this clonotype: A much larger clonotype is one base distant, so this may be a read error. The chain combines TRBV24-1 with TRBJ2-1, with 9 bases matching TRBD2. The CDR3 covers 16 residues. Germline V lookup: CDR1 KGHDR, CDR2 SFDVKD. Trimming removed 4 bases from V and 13 bases from J; junction bases left unmatched: 16. CDR3 in amino acids: CATSDPGTSIGETQFF. CDR3 coding DNA: TGTGCCACCAGTGACCCTGGGACTAGCATAGGGGAGACCCAGTTCTTC.

The V gene is TRBV5-8, the J gene TRBJ2-1; 8 nucleotides align to TRBD2. The J call may be faulty, since TRBJ2-7 better matches the DNA end. Germline V lookup: CDR1 SGHTS, CDR2 YDEGEE. The CDR3 spans 15 residues. The CDR3 spells CASSPRGGSIYEQYF. The CDR3 bases are TGTGCCAGCAGCCCCCGGGGGGGATCTATCTACGAGCAGTACTTC.

The chain has TRBV6-5 and TRBJ2-1; the match to TRBD2 covers 11 bases. Looked up from germline, CDR1 is MNHEY and CDR2 is SVGAGI. CDR3 length equals 16 residues. The V and J ends lost 4 bases and 2 bases, in that order; junction bases with no gene match: 4. As DNA, the CDR3 is TGTGCCAGCAGTTTTAGCGGGGGGGCTGCCTACAATGAGCAGTTCTTC. Its protein product is CASSFSGGAAYNEQFF.

The CDR3 region has the DNA TGTGCCAGCAGCCAGGGACGTAGGCAGTATTTT. As protein: CASSQGRRQYF. V is TRBV3-1 and J is TRBJ2-3; D possibly uses TRBD1 or TRBD2 (5 bases each). V dropped 3 bases and J dropped 11 bases, with 9 bases sitting between them. Germline CDR1 and CDR2: LGHDT and YNNKEL (reference sequence). CDR3 length equals 11 residues.

This clonotype was recorded once. The chain uses TRBV13 and TRBJ1-2; tentatively, D is TRBD1 (5 bases). The V gene lost 5 bases and the J gene lost 4 bases, with 20 bases spanning the gap. The germline gives CDR1 PRHDT, CDR2 FYEKMQ (reference sequence). CDR3 size: 16 residues. In nucleotides, the CDR3 is TGTGCCAGCAGCCGCGGGAGGGACTGGGCGATCTATGGCTACACCTTC. Translating gives CASSRGRDWAIYGYTF.

The V and J genes are TRBV7-3 and TRBJ2-6; possible D gene TRBD1, 6 bases. This CDR3 has 12 amino acids. V lost 10 bases, J lost 4 bases, and 8 bases lay in between. Germline V gene sequence: CDR1 SGHTA, CDR2 FQGTGA. The CDR3 sequence is CATGDGANVLTF. In nucleotides, the CDR3 is TGTGCCACAGGGGACGGGGCCAACGTCCTGACTTTC.

This clonotype was detected a few times. The V gene is TRBV28, the J gene TRBJ2-5, with 9 bases fitting TRBD1. Germline V gives CDR1 MDHEN, CDR2 SYDVKM. The CDR3 contains 15 residues. V dropped 4 bases and J dropped 2; count of bases not matched to a gene: 5. The CDR3 region has the DNA TGTGCCAGCAGTTGGACAGGGGAGGGACAAGAGACCCAGTACTTC. Amino acid sequence: CASSWTGEGQETQYF.

The chain employs TRBV12-3 or TRBV12-4 and TRBJ2-4; possibly TRBD1 for D (5 bases). The J call may be faulty, since TRBJ2-5 better matches the DNA end. CDR3 length: 14 amino acids. Here the CDR3 reads CASRWGTNQETQYF. CDR3 bases: TGTGCCAGCAGATGGGGCACCAACCAAGAGACCCAGTACTTC.

The rearrangement uses TRBV24-1 and TRBJ1-2; weak D call: TRBD1 (6 bases). The CDR3 totals 14 residues. Trimming cost V 3 bases and J 2 bases, with 9 bases left between them. CDR1 and CDR2 (germline): KGHDR, SFDVKD. CDR3 nucleotide sequence: TGTGCCACCAGTGATCCCACAGGGAACTATGGCTACACCTTC. Encoded protein: CATSDPTGNYGYTF.

The V call is TRBV7-2, the J call TRBJ2-1, with 16 bases that match TRBD2. Germline V CDR1 and CDR2: SGHTA, FQGNSA. The CDR3 loop spans 19 amino acids. The V and J ends lost 5 bases and 8 bases, in that order; junction bases with no gene match: 15. CDR3 region: CASSPPGLAGGPLQHEQFF. The CDR3 nucleotides read TGTGCCAGCAGCCCGCCGGGACTAGCGGGGGGGCCCCTACAGCATGAGCAGTTCTTC. Supplemented by reference TRBV7-2 and TRBJ2-1, the full variable domain reads GAGVSQSPSNKVTEKGKDVELRCDPISGHTALYWYRQSLGQGLEFLIYFQGNSAPDKSGLPSDRFSAERTGGSVSTLTIQRTQQEDSAVYLCASSPPGLAGGPLQHEQFFGPGTRLTVL.

The V and J genes are TRBV4-3 and TRBJ2-1; D may be TRBD1 (6 bases). Germline values: CDR1 LGHNA, CDR2 YSLEER. CDR3 length: 14 residues. V gave up 3 bases and J gave up 4 bases, with 10 bases separating them. CDR3 loop: CASSQGHDYNEQFF. CDR3 DNA: TGCGCCAGCAGCCAGGGACACGATTACAATGAGCAGTTCTTC.

The chain links TRBV4-2 to TRBJ2-3; D possibly corresponds to TRBD1 (6 bases). Trimming left V 1 base short and J 5 bases short, with 19 bases between. Germline lookup yields CDR1 LGHNA and CDR2 YNFKEQ. CDR3 size: 17 residues. CDR3 protein: CASSQGKGTGRGDTQYF. The DNA of the CDR3 is TGTGCCAGCAGCCAAGGGAAGGGTACAGGGCGAGGAGATACGCAGTATTTT.

This clonotype was seen only a few times. The chain uses TRBV28 and TRBJ2-4; D call uncertain. V was shortened by 3 bases and J by 0 bases, with 15 bases between the two germline ends. The CDR3 has 17 amino acids. Germline V gives CDR1 MDHEN, CDR2 SYDVKM. In DNA, the CDR3 is TGTGCCAGCAGTTTTCCCCCCACTATTTTAGCCAAAAACATTCAGTACTTC. This encodes CASSFPPTILAKNIQYF.

This clonotype turned up a few times. The chain links TRBV20-1 to TRBJ2-3; 11 nucleotides line up with TRBD2. Germline trimming cut 0 bases from V and 8 bases from J; bases unmatched to any gene: 7. The CDR3 length is 15 residues. Germline CDR1 is DFQATT and CDR2 is SNEGSKA (reference sequence). The CDR3 DNA reads TGCAGTGCTAGAGATTTAGTAGCGGGGGGGAGTACGCAGTATTTT. It is translated as CSARDLVAGGSTQYF.